The source of this TCR beta chain is a study of shared clonotypes between healthy human individuals. TCRdb keeps only in-frame clones here, not all; method: immunoSEQ multiplex PCR. The table includes just over 2,000,000 clones, about 95% detected once. The naive CD8 population came from CD45RO-negative cells selected for CCR7, without terminally differentiated effector memory CD45RA+ cells. CDR1 is MNHEY, CDR2 SMNVEV, per germline (reference sequence). The CDR3 runs to 15 residues. The V end lost 6 bases, the J end lost 4 bases, and 18 bases lay between the germline ends. What was sequenced was naive CD8+ T cells sorted from blood. The sequence derives from a young man in good health. The V gene is TRBV27, the J gene TRBJ1-1; the D gene is possibly TRBD1 (5 bases). In DNA form, the CDR3 reads TGTGCCAGCAGGGAGGGGCAGCTTTCCGGCACTGAAGCTTTCTTT. This gives the protein CASREGQLSGTEAFF.